This T cell receptor (beta chain) came from a study of blood T cell repertoires in COVID-19. CDR3 length: 12 residues. V lost 4 bases, J lost 8 bases, and 11 bases lay in between. Per germline, CDR1 MNHEY and CDR2 SVGEGT. Data came from immunoSEQ multiplex PCR; TCRdb stores just in-frame clones and leaves some out. Here the sample spans 200,000 to 300,000 clones, about 82% being singletons. This clonotype was sampled from a woman aged 45-60 years with acute COVID-19. The sequenced material came from PBMCs or T cells enriched from blood (not recorded which). This rearrangement joins TRBV6-2 or TRBV6-3 to TRBJ1-2; D not certain. The CDR3 loop is CASSSQLRGYTF. CDR3 coding DNA: TGTGCCAGCAGTTCACAGCTACGGGGCTACACCTTC.